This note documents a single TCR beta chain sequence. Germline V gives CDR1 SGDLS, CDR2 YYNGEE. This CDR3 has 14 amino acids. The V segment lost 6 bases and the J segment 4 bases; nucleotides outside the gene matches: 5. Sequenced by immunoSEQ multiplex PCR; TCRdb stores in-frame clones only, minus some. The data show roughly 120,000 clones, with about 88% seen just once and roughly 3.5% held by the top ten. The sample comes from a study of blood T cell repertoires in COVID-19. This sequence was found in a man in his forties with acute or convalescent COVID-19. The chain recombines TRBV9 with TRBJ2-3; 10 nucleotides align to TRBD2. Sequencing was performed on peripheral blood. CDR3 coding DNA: TGTGCCAGCAACAGCGGGGGGGCCTCAGATACGCAGTATTTT. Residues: CASNSGGASDTQYF.